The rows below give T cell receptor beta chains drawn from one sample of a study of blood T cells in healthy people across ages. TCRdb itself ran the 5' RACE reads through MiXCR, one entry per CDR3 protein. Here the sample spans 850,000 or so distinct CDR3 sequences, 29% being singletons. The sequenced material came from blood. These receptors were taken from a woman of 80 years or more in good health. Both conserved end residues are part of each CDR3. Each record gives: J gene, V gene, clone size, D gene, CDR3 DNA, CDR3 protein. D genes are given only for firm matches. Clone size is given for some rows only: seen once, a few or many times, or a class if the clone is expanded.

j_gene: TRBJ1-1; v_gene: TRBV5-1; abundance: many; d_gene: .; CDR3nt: TGCGCCAGCAGCTCCACAGGGTCGGTGAACACTGAAGCTTTCTTT; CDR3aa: CASSSTGSVNTEAFF
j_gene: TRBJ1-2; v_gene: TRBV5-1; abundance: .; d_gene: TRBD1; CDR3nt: TGCGCCAGCAGCTGGGGGACAGGGGAGGATGGCTACACCTTC; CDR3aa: CASSWGTGEDGYTF
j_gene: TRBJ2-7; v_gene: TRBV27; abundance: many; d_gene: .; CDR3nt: TGTGCCAGCAGTTTAAGCGCAGCCTCCTACGAGCAGTACTTC; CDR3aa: CASSLSAASYEQYF
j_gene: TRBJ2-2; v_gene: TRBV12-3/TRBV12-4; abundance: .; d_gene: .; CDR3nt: TGTGCCAGCAACCCTTGGGGGGCCGGGGAGCTGTTTTTT; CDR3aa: CASNPWGAGELFF
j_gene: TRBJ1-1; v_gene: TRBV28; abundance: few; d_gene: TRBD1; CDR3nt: TGTGCCAGCAGAATAGGGACAGGGAGTTCCGCTGAAGCTTTCTTT; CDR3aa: CASRIGTGSSAEAFF
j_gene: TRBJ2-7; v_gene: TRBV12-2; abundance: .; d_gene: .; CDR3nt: TGTGCAAGTCGCTTAGCGCTGGGGCCAGGCGACAGGGAAGCGGGCTACGAGCAGTACTTC; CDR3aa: CASRLALGPGDREAGYEQYF
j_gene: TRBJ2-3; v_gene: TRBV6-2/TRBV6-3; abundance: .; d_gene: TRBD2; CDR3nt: TGTGCCAGCAGTTACGGGACTATGGTAGATACGCAGTATTTT; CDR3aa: CASSYGTMVDTQYF
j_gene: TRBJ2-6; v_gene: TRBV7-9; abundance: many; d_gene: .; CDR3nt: TGTGCCAGCAGCTCCGACCACTCTGGGGCCAACGTCCTGACTTTC; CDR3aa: CASSSDHSGANVLTF
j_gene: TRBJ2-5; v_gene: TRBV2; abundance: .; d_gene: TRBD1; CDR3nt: TGTGCCAGCAGTGTTCGGACAGGGGGGCCCGGGACCCAGTACTTC; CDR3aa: CASSVRTGGPGTQYF
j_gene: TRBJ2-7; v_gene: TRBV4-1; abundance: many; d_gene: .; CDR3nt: TGCGCCAGCAGCCAAGCAGGGGCCCTGAGCTCCTACGAGCAGTACTTC; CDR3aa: CASSQAGALSSYEQYF
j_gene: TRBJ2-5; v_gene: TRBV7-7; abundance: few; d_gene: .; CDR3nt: TGTGCTAGCAGCCAAGGCCCGGTACTGTACTTC; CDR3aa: CASSQGPVLYF
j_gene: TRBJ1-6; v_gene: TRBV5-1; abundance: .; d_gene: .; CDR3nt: TGCGCCAGCAGCTTGCAAGACGCCTATAATTCACCCCTCCACTTT; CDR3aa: CASSLQDAYNSPLHF
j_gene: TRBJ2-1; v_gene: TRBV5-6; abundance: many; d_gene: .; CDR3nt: TGTGCCAGCAGCGTATACAGGGACTACAATGAGCAGTTCTTC; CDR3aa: CASSVYRDYNEQFF
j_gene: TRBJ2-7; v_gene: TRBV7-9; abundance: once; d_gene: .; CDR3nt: TGTGCCAGCAGCTCTGGGACAACCCATTCCTACGAGCAGTACTTC; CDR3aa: CASSSGTTHSYEQYF
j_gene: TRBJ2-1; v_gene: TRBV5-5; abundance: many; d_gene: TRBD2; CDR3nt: TGTGCCAGCAGCATCCTACTAGCGGGGGTTTACAATGAGCAGTTCTTC; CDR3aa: CASSILLAGVYNEQFF
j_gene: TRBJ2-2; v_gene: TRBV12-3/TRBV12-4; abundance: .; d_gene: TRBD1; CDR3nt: TGTGCCAGCAGTTTAGTACAGGGGGGAACCGGGGAGCTGTTTTTT; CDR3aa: CASSLVQGGTGELFF
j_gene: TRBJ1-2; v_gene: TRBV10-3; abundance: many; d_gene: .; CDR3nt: TGTGCCATCAAGCCACTGGCCCAAGTATATGGCTACACCTTC; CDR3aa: CAIKPLAQVYGYTF
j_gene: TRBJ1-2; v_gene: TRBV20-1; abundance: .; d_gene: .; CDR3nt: TGCAGTGCTAGAGACCCGGGGGCCTTCGGGGGGGGCTACACCTTC; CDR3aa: CSARDPGAFGGGYTF
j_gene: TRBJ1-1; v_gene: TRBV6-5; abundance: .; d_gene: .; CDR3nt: TGTGCCAGCTCGTCCACACCCAACACTGAAGCTTTCTTT; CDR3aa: CASSSTPNTEAFF
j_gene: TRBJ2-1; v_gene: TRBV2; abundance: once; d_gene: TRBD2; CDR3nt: TGTGCCAGCAACCGGGGAGGACTAGCGGGCGATGAGCAGTTCTTC; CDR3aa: CASNRGGLAGDEQFF
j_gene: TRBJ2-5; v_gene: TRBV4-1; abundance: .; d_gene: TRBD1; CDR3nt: TGCGCCAGCAGCCTCCACTCCGGACAGGGACAAGAGACCCAGTACTTC; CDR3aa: CASSLHSGQGQETQYF
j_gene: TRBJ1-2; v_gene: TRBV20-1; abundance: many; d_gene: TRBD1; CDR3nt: TGCAGTGCAAGACCCCGGGACAGAGGAAGAGACTATGGCTACACCTTC; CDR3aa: CSARPRDRGRDYGYTF
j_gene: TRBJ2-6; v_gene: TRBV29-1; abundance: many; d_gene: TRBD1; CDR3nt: TGCAGCGCCCAAGCTGGGACAGCTGGGGCCAACGTCCTGACTTTC; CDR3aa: CSAQAGTAGANVLTF
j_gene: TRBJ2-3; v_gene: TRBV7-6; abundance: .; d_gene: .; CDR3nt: TGTGCCAGCAGTGCACCGGGACCCCAAGATACGCAGTATTTT; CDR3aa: CASSAPGPQDTQYF
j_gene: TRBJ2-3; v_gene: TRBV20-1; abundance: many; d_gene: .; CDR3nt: TGCAGTGCTAGCGAGAAAACTGATACGCAGTATTTT; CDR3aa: CSASEKTDTQYF
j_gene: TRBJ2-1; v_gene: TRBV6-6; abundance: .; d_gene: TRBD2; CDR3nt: TGTGCCAGCAGAGGGGCGGGGGGCTACAATGAGCAGTTCTTC; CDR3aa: CASRGAGGYNEQFF
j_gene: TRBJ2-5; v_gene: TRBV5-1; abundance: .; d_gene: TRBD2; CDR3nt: TGCGCCAGCAGTTCGACTAGCGGGAACCAAGAGACCCAGTACTTC; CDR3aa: CASSSTSGNQETQYF
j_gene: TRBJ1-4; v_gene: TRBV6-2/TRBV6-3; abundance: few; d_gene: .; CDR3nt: TGTGCCAGCAGGCTCGCCCAGGGCTCAACTAATGAAAAACTGTTTTTT; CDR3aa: CASRLAQGSTNEKLFF
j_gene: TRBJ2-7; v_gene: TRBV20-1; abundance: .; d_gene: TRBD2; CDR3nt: TGCAGTGCTTCACGACCGGGACTAGCGTACGAGCAGTACTTC; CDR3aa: CSASRPGLAYEQYF
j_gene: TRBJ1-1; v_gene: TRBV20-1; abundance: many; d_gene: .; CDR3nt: TGCAGTGCCACCTACCCCCGGGCGTTGAACACTGAAGCTTTCTTT; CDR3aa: CSATYPRALNTEAFF
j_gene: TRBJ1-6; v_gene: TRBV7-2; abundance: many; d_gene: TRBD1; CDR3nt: TGTGCCAGCAGCAAAACACAGGGGACCGGTAATTCACCCCTCCACTTT; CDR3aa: CASSKTQGTGNSPLHF
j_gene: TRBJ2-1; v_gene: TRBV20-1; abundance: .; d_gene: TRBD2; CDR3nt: TGCAGTGCTATAGGGGCGGGGGGGCCCGTGGAGCAGTTCTTC; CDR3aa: CSAIGAGGPVEQFF